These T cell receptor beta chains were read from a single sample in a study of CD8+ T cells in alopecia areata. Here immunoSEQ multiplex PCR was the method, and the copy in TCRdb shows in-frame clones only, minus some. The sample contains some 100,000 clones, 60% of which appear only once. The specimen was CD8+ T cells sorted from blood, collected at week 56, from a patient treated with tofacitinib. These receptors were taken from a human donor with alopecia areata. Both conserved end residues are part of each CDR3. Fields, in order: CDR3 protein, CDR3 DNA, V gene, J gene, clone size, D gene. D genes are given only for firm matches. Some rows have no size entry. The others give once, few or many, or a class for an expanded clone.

CDR3 protein: CASSVDGGMDTQYF; CDR3 DNA: TGTGCCAGCAGCGTAGATGGAGGTATGGATACGCAGTATTTT; V gene: TRBV9; J gene: TRBJ2-3; clone size: .; D gene: .
CDR3 protein: CASNLENLADEQFF; CDR3 DNA: TGCGCCAGCAATTTAGAAAACCTAGCGGATGAACAGTTCTTC; V gene: TRBV5-1; J gene: TRBJ2-1; clone size: .; D gene: TRBD2
CDR3 protein: CSVEGGEAETQYF; CDR3 DNA: TGCAGCGTTGAAGGGGGCGAGGCGGAGACCCAGTACTTC; V gene: TRBV29-1; J gene: TRBJ2-5; clone size: once; D gene: .
CDR3 protein: CASSVGSGGDEQFF; CDR3 DNA: TGTGCCAGCTCTGTGGGTAGCGGGGGTGATGAGCAGTTCTTC; V gene: TRBV2; J gene: TRBJ2-1; clone size: .; D gene: TRBD2
CDR3 protein: CAPRVLYQETQYF; CDR3 DNA: TGTGCCCCGAGGGTGTTGTACCAAGAGACCCAGTACTTC; V gene: TRBV27; J gene: TRBJ2-5; clone size: .; D gene: .
CDR3 protein: CASSEGIENQPQHF; CDR3 DNA: TGTGCCAGCAGTGAGGGGATAGAGAATCAGCCCCAGCATTTT; V gene: TRBV2; J gene: TRBJ1-5; clone size: .; D gene: .
CDR3 protein: CASSLEGLAGETQYF; CDR3 DNA: TGTGCCAGCAGCTTAGAAGGACTAGCGGGTGAGACCCAGTACTTC; V gene: TRBV11-2; J gene: TRBJ2-5; clone size: .; D gene: TRBD2
CDR3 protein: CASSSGGEETQYF; CDR3 DNA: TGTGCCAGCAGTTCCGGGGGAGAAGAGACCCAGTACTTC; V gene: TRBV27; J gene: TRBJ2-5; clone size: .; D gene: .
CDR3 protein: CASSLGLAYDRDNTDTQYF; CDR3 DNA: TGTGCCAGCAGCCTTGGACTAGCGTATGACCGGGATAACACAGATACGCAGTATTTT; V gene: TRBV7-9; J gene: TRBJ2-3; clone size: .; D gene: TRBD2
CDR3 protein: CASSPSGGGTDTQYF; CDR3 DNA: TGTGCCAGCAGTCCCAGCGGGGGGGGCACAGATACGCAGTATTTT; V gene: TRBV6-4; J gene: TRBJ2-3; clone size: .; D gene: TRBD2
CDR3 protein: CASSPAGGRSYNEQFF; CDR3 DNA: TGCGCCAGCAGTCCCGCGGGGGGTCGCTCCTACAATGAGCAGTTCTTC; V gene: TRBV5-1; J gene: TRBJ2-1; clone size: few; D gene: TRBD2
CDR3 protein: CASSLGTGISYEQYF; CDR3 DNA: TGTGCCAGCAGCTTAGGTACAGGGATTTCCTACGAGCAGTACTTC; V gene: TRBV13; J gene: TRBJ2-7; clone size: .; D gene: .
CDR3 protein: CASSGWVSDEQFF; CDR3 DNA: TGTGCCAGCAGCGGATGGGTATCGGATGAGCAGTTCTTC; V gene: TRBV14; J gene: TRBJ2-1; clone size: .; D gene: .
CDR3 protein: CASSMGGFEGYTF; CDR3 DNA: TGTGCCAGTAGTATGGGCGGGTTTGAAGGCTACACCTTC; V gene: TRBV19; J gene: TRBJ1-2; clone size: few; D gene: .
CDR3 protein: CAWSASGELFF; CDR3 DNA: TGTGCCTGGAGTGCCTCCGGGGAGCTGTTTTTT; V gene: TRBV30; J gene: TRBJ2-2; clone size: .; D gene: .
CDR3 protein: CASSYGLGTSDTQYF; CDR3 DNA: TGTGCCAGCAGTTACGGACTAGGAACGTCAGATACGCAGTATTTT; V gene: TRBV27; J gene: TRBJ2-3; clone size: .; D gene: TRBD2
CDR3 protein: CASTLRGGSARYGYTF; CDR3 DNA: TGTGCCAGCACCCTGAGAGGGGGCTCCGCGAGATATGGCTACACCTTC; V gene: TRBV21-1; J gene: TRBJ1-2; clone size: .; D gene: .
CDR3 protein: CASSRGGAEQFF; CDR3 DNA: TGTGCCAGCAGCAGAGGGGGGGCTGAGCAGTTCTTC; V gene: TRBV11-2; J gene: TRBJ2-1; clone size: few; D gene: .
CDR3 protein: CASSPGAGSQGSYNEQFF; CDR3 DNA: TGTGCCAGCAGCCCAGGGGCTGGGTCGCAGGGCTCCTACAATGAGCAGTTCTTC; V gene: TRBV7-9; J gene: TRBJ2-1; clone size: few; D gene: .
CDR3 protein: CASSDRDRGLTGANVLTF; CDR3 DNA: TGTGCCAGCAGTGACCGGGACAGGGGGCTGACTGGGGCCAACGTCCTGACTTTC; V gene: TRBV10-3; J gene: TRBJ2-6; clone size: .; D gene: TRBD1
CDR3 protein: CASSGGGDSPLHF; CDR3 DNA: TGTGCCAGCAGCGGAGGGGGAGATTCACCCCTCCACTTT; V gene: TRBV5-4; J gene: TRBJ1-6; clone size: few; D gene: .
CDR3 protein: CASSVDGPNEQFF; CDR3 DNA: TGTGCCAGCAGCGTGGACGGGCCCAATGAGCAGTTCTTC; V gene: TRBV9; J gene: TRBJ2-1; clone size: .; D gene: .
CDR3 protein: CASGHPPAGQDFTEGGYTF; CDR3 DNA: TGCGCCAGCGGACACCCCCCAGCGGGACAGGATTTCACTGAGGGTGGCTACACCTTC; V gene: TRBV5-1; J gene: TRBJ1-2; clone size: .; D gene: TRBD1
CDR3 protein: CAWSRVPTDTQYF; CDR3 DNA: TGTGCCTGGAGCAGGGTACCCACAGATACGCAGTATTTT; V gene: TRBV30; J gene: TRBJ2-3; clone size: .; D gene: .
CDR3 protein: CASREDRVEQYF; CDR3 DNA: TGTGCCAGCAGGGAAGACAGGGTGGAGCAGTACTTC; V gene: TRBV2; J gene: TRBJ2-7; clone size: .; D gene: TRBD1
CDR3 protein: CSVGTGRTFF; CDR3 DNA: TGCAGCGTGGGGACAGGGAGAACTTTCTTT; V gene: TRBV29-1; J gene: TRBJ1-1; clone size: once; D gene: TRBD1
CDR3 protein: CASSAEQGTYEQYF; CDR3 DNA: TGCGCCAGCAGCGCGGAACAGGGGACCTACGAGCAGTACTTC; V gene: TRBV5-1; J gene: TRBJ2-7; clone size: .; D gene: TRBD1
CDR3 protein: CASSFGLAGGLASTDTQYF; CDR3 DNA: TGTGCCAGCAGTTTCGGACTAGCGGGGGGACTGGCTAGCACAGATACGCAGTATTTT; V gene: TRBV2; J gene: TRBJ2-3; clone size: .; D gene: TRBD2
CDR3 protein: CAWSSGSNSPLHF; CDR3 DNA: TGTGCCTGGAGTAGCGGGAGTAATTCACCCCTCCACTTT; V gene: TRBV30; J gene: TRBJ1-6; clone size: many; D gene: .
CDR3 protein: CASSQRDGAYEQYF; CDR3 DNA: TGCGCCAGCAGCCAAAGGGACGGGGCCTACGAGCAGTACTTC; V gene: TRBV4-1; J gene: TRBJ2-7; clone size: .; D gene: .
CDR3 protein: CASSSSGGANEQFF; CDR3 DNA: TGTGCCAGCAGTTCTAGCGGGGGGGCAAATGAGCAGTTCTTC; V gene: TRBV6-5; J gene: TRBJ2-1; clone size: .; D gene: TRBD2
CDR3 protein: CASSQDGNTIYF; CDR3 DNA: TGCGCCAGCAGCCAAGACGGAAACACCATATATTTT; V gene: TRBV4-1; J gene: TRBJ1-3; clone size: few; D gene: .
CDR3 protein: CSVVRTSGGYEQYF; CDR3 DNA: TGCAGCGTTGTAAGGACTAGCGGGGGCTACGAGCAGTACTTC; V gene: TRBV29-1; J gene: TRBJ2-7; clone size: few; D gene: TRBD2
CDR3 protein: CASSPPLRGGEYEQYF; CDR3 DNA: TGTGCCAGCAGCCCGCCGTTGCGGGGGGGTGAATACGAGCAGTACTTC; V gene: TRBV13; J gene: TRBJ2-7; clone size: .; D gene: TRBD2
CDR3 protein: CASSQVAVLVFEKLFF; CDR3 DNA: TGCGCCAGCAGCCAAGTAGCCGTACTAGTATTTGAAAAACTGTTTTTT; V gene: TRBV4-1; J gene: TRBJ1-4; clone size: .; D gene: .
CDR3 protein: CASSQSDQPQHF; CDR3 DNA: TGTGCCAGCAGTCAAAGTGATCAGCCCCAGCATTTT; V gene: TRBV2; J gene: TRBJ1-5; clone size: .; D gene: .